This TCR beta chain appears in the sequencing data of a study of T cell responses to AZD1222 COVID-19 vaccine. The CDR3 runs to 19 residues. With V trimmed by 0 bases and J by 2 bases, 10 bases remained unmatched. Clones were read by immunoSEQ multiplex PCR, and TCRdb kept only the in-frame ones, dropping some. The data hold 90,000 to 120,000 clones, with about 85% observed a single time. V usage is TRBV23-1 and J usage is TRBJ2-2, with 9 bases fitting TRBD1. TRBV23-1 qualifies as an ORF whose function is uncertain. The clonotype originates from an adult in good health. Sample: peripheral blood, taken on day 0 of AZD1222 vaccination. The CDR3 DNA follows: TGCGCCAGCAGTCAATCTAGACAGGGGGACCATATTAACACCGGGGAGCTGTTTTTT. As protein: CASSQSRQGDHINTGELFF.